The clone carrying this T cell receptor beta chain was seen repeatedly, ten times or more. The antigen remains undetermined. No ophthalmopathy progression within 18 months constituted stable Graves' hyperthyroidism. Amplified TCR beta CDR3 regions derived from RNA transcripts. Carried out on the TCR CDR3, a first-round RT-PCR used the HTBI primer set. TCRdb reprocessed the multiplex PCR reads with MiXCR, giving one entry per CDR3 protein. The top ten clones hold 9.2% of a sample with about 360,000 distinct CDR3 sequences, about 13% of them seen once. This sample stems from a study of T cells in Graves' hyperthyroidism and ophthalmopathy. Regarding the study as a whole: The model foresaw ophthalmopathy a median around 6 months prior to onset. The majority of expanded thyroid clonotypes above 0.001 also appeared in blood.

The length of the CDR3 is 16 residues. Germline CDR1 and CDR2: PRHDT and FYEKMQ (reference sequence). V was pared by 0 bases and J by 5 bases, with 9 bases of the junction left unmatched. Material for sequencing was blood. The rearrangement uses TRBV13 and TRBJ2-7; TRBD2 agrees at 8 bases. The source of this sequence is a woman aged 18-30 years with Graves' hyperthyroidism. The CDR3 nucleotides read TGTGCCAGCAGCTTAGGTATGGGCGGGAGGTCCCACGAGCAGTACTTC. Protein product: CASSLGMGGRSHEQYF.